Below, 14 T cell receptor beta chains from the same sample are listed, as sequenced in a study of T cells in women clearing cervical HPV infection. Sequencing used immunoSEQ multiplex PCR; TCRdb keeps in-frame clones, though not all of them. This sample's clone table lists about 28,000 clones. Sequencing input: blood buffy coat. Receptors originate from a woman aged 18 to 75 with a cervical HPV16 infection that either progressed to CIN3+ or cleared (not recorded which).

About this clone: Germline is not matched at one junction end, which may reflect a read error. The DNA ends 3 residues before the CDR3 does, and the rest of the CDR3 is filled in from the germline J gene. This chain connects TRBV4-2 to TRBJ1-4; weak D call: TRBD1 (6 bases). The CDR3 has 15 residues. The germline gives CDR1 LGHNA, CDR2 YNFKEQ. Partial CDR3 DNA: TGCGCCAGCAGCCAAGATCCCACAGGGAATGAAAAA. Protein: CASSQDPTGNEK. The full-length CDR3 reads as CASSQDPTGNEKLFF.

Details on this clone: Sequencing ends 3 residues short of the CDR3 end; the germline J gene provides the rest. The chain links TRBV20-1 to TRBJ2-7; a possible D gene is TRBD2 (5 bases). The germline V gene has CDR1 DFQATT and CDR2 SNEGSKA (reference sequence). The length of the CDR3 is 14 residues. The V and J ends lost 3 bases and 6 bases respectively, with 18 bases between them. CDR3 loop: CSARPSRVDGEQYF. The sequenced CDR3 bases are TGCAGTGCTAGGCCCTCGAGGGTCGACGGCGAG.

Concerning this clone itself: Read coverage stops 3 residues before the CDR3 terminus; the germline J gene supplies the remainder. The chain recombines TRBV5-1 with TRBJ2-3; 7 bases are shared with TRBD1. The CDR3 is 15 residues long. V lost 4 bases, J lost 5 bases, and 10 bases stayed unmatched. Germline-derived CDR1 and CDR2 are SGHRS and YFSETQ. CDR3 DNA (partial): TGCGCCAGCAGCACCGGGACAGATTATTTAGATACG. It is translated as CASSTGTDYLDT. The CDR3 in full is CASSTGTDYLDTQYF. Full variable domain (remainder filled in from reference TRBV5-1 and TRBJ2-3): KAGVTQTPRYLIKTRGQQVTLSCSPISGHRSVSWYQQTPGQGLQFLFEYFSETQRNKGNFPGRFSGRQFSNSRSEMNVSTLELGDSALYLCASSTGTDYLDTQYFGPGTRLTVL.

Worth noting for this clone: The sequenced fragment ends 3 residues before the CDR3 boundary, so the rest is inferred from the germline J gene. The rearrangement joins TRBV30 to TRBJ2-7; TRBD2 matches at 13 bases. This CDR3 has 15 residues. V dropped 2 bases and J dropped 2; count of bases not matched to a gene: 3. The germline V gene encodes CDR1 GTSNPN and CDR2 SVGIG (reference sequence). CDR3 bases read: TGTGCCTGGAGTCGGACTAGCGGGGGCCCCTACGAG. Residues: CAWSRTSGGPYE. The entire CDR3 reads CAWSRTSGGPYEQYF.

Worth noting for this clone: The CDR3 is cut off 3 residues early in the read; its end comes from the germline J gene. The chain joins TRBV19 to TRBJ1-2, with D perhaps TRBD1 (5 bases). Germline CDR1 reads LNHDA; CDR2 reads SQIVND (reference sequence). The CDR3 is made up of 16 amino acids. The sequenced part of the CDR3 DNA is TGTGCCAGTAGTCGAGACGGGACTAGCGGTTACAATGAC. Translated: CASSRDGTSGYND. The CDR3 reads in full as CASSRDGTSGYNDYTF.

To note about this clone: The CDR3 end lies 3 residues beyond the end of the read and is filled in from the germline J gene. This rearrangement joins TRBV10-1 to TRBJ2-2; 9 bases match TRBD1. CDR1 is WNHNN, CDR2 SYGVQD, per germline (reference sequence). The CDR3 length is 20 residues. The trim removed 8 bases at V and 8 bases at J, leaving 27 bases unmatched. The DNA read from the CDR3 is TGCGCCAGCTGTCGTCCGGGACAGGGAGAATGGGGGGGCGGAACGGGGGAG. Encoded protein: CASCRPGQGEWGGGTGE. The entire CDR3 protein is CASCRPGQGEWGGGTGELFF.

In the case of this clone: The CDR3 end is not reached by the read, which stops 3 residues before it; the germline J gene fills it in. The chain combines TRBV2 with TRBJ1-1; a possible D gene is TRBD1 (6 bases). CDR3 length: 15 residues. The V end lost 1 base, the J end lost 1 base, and 10 bases lay between the germline ends. The V gene's germline CDR1 is SNHLY and CDR2 FYNNEI. The sequenced CDR3 bases are TGTGCCAGCAGTGAAGAGGGACACCGGAACACTGAA. This sequence encodes CASSEEGHRNTE. The entire CDR3 reads CASSEEGHRNTEAFF. Supplemented by reference TRBV2 and TRBJ1-1, the full variable domain reads EPEVTQTPSHQVTQMGQEVILRCVPISNHLYFYWYRQILGQKVEFLVSFYNNEISEKSEIFDDQFSVERPDGSNFTLKIRSTKLEDSAMYFCASSEEGHRNTEAFFGQGTRLTVV.

With regard to this clone: The sequenced fragment ends 3 residues before the CDR3 boundary, so the rest is inferred from the germline J gene. The genes are TRBV20-1 and TRBJ2-5; 10 bases are a match to TRBD2. The ends lost 3 bases at V and 4 bases at J; junction bases unmatched: 5. Germline V gene sequence: CDR1 DFQATT, CDR2 SNEGSKA (reference sequence). This CDR3 is built from 14 residues. The CDR3 loop is CSARVASGGETQYF. CDR3 DNA, as far as it was read: TGCAGTGCTAGGGTGGCTAGCGGGGGAGAGACC.

About this clone itself: The junction departs from the called germline gene at one end, perhaps through a read error. From the germline J gene comes the end of the CDR3, since the read stops 3 residues before it. The J gene is TRBJ2-7, the V gene TRBV4-2; no firm D call. There are 13 residues in the CDR3. Germline V CDR1 and CDR2: LGHNA, YNFKEQ. Incomplete CDR3 DNA: TGCGCCAGCAGCCGAGACGTCGCCTACGAG. Encoded protein: CASSRDVAYE. The complete CDR3 sequence is CASSRDVAYEQYF.

As to this clone: The read ends 3 residues shy of where the CDR3 ends; the end is completed using the germline J gene. This chain connects TRBV20-1 to TRBJ2-5; a possible D gene is TRBD2 (6 bases). Germline V CDR1 and CDR2: DFQATT, SNEGSKA (reference sequence). Trimming removed 1 base from V and 4 bases from J, with 13 bases in between. This CDR3 comprises 14 residues. CDR3 bases read: TGCAGTGCTAGAGCCCCTCCGGAGGGAGAGACC. As protein: CSARAPPEGET. The CDR3 as a whole reads CSARAPPEGETQYF.

About this clone itself: From the germline J gene comes the end of the CDR3, since the read stops 3 residues before it. The gene calls are TRBV5-6 and TRBJ2-3, with TRBD2 matching over 7 bases. The CDR3 spans 15 residues. CDR1 and CDR2 from the germline V gene are SGHDT and YYEEEE. Partial CDR3 DNA: TGTGCCAGCAGCTTACTCCGGACTAGTGTGGAGACG. Encoded protein: CASSLLRTSVET. The complete CDR3 sequence is CASSLLRTSVETQYF.

On this clone: The read terminates 3 residues before the CDR3 end, so the remaining end is supplied by the germline J gene. The genes are TRBV20-1 and TRBJ2-5; 7 bases map to TRBD1. The length of the CDR3 is 14 residues. The V gene end was trimmed by 6 bases and the J gene end by 0 bases; junction bases not matched to a gene: 7. The germline gives CDR1 DFQATT, CDR2 SNEGSKA (reference sequence). CDR3 sequence: CSAPGQSYQETQYF. The DNA read from the CDR3 is TGCAGTGCCCCGGGACAGTCGTACCAAGAGACC.

Concerning this clone: The read comes to an end 3 residues before the CDR3 does, leaving the germline J gene to fill in the end. The rearrangement uses TRBV29-1 and TRBJ2-3; 8 nucleotides agree with TRBD1. V lost 4 bases, J lost 4 bases, and 16 bases stayed unmatched. The CDR3 covers 17 residues. In germline, CDR1 is SQVTM, CDR2 ANQGSEA. The CDR3 sequence is CSVVSLPRDRRSDTQYF. The covered CDR3 bases are TGCAGCGTTGTCAGTCTTCCCCGGGACAGGAGGTCAGATACG.

As regards this clone: With the read ending 3 residues before the CDR3 end, the germline J gene is used to fill in that end. V usage is TRBV2 and J usage is TRBJ2-7; D unclear. Germline V lookup: CDR1 SNHLY, CDR2 FYNNEI. The CDR3 extends over 10 amino acids. V lost 6 bases and J lost 3, with 3 bases in between. The sequenced CDR3 bases are TGTGCCAGCAGCAACTACGAG. Protein: CASSNYE. The complete CDR3 protein is CASSNYEQYF. The full variable domain, in which reference TRBV2 and TRBJ2-7 provide the parts outside the CDR3, is EPEVTQTPSHQVTQMGQEVILRCVPISNHLYFYWYRQILGQKVEFLVSFYNNEISEKSEIFDDQFSVERPDGSNFTLKIRSTKLEDSAMYFCASSNYEQYFGPGTRLTVT.